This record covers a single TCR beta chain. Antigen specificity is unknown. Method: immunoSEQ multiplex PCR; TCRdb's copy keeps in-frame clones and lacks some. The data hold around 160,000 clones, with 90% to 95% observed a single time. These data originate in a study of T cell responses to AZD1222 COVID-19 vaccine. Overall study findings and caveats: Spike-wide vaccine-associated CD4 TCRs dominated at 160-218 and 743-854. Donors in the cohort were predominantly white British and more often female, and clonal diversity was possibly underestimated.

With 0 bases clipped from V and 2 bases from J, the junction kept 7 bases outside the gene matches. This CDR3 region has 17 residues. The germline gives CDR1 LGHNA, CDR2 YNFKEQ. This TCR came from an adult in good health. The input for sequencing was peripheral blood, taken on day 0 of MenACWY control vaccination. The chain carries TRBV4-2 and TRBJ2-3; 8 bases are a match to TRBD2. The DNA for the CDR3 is TGTGCCAGCAGCCAAGATTCGGCGGGGGGTATCACAGATACGCAGTATTTT. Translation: CASSQDSAGGITDTQYF.